The subject of this entry is one T cell receptor (beta chain). The sample originates from a study of blood T cell repertoires in COVID-19. For the study at large: Donors in the United States, Italy and Spain gave samples during acute or convalescent COVID-19.

As handled by the study authors: Nucleated cell number was recorded as an estimate derived from reference gene primer amplification. Sequencing used immunoSEQ multiplex PCR; TCRdb keeps in-frame clones, though not all of them. From that table come the V and J calls and clone size; the DNA was used to work out D and trimming. The repertoire consists of 25,000 to 35,000 clones, with roughly nine tenths occurring once and the leading ten covering 5.4%. This CDR3 is built from 19 residues. CDR1 and CDR2 from the germline V gene are MNHNS and SASEGT. V lost 3 bases and J 5 bases, leaving 25 bases between the germline ends.

The J gene is TRBJ1-4, the V gene TRBV6-1; tentatively, D is TRBD1 (6 bases). The sequenced sample consisted of peripheral blood. The origin of this receptor is a human donor in a cohort sampled during active COVID-19. The DNA of the CDR3 is TGTGCCAGCAGTGATTCGGTAGGGGGTCAGATAACAATGAATGAAAAACTGTTTTTT. Its protein product is CASSDSVGGQITMNEKLFF.